This TCR beta chain was observed in a study of T cell responses to AZD1222 COVID-19 vaccine. Study results and caveats: Rises in breadth and depth of Spike-specific TCRs came after two AZD1222 doses. Per reports, nearly half of all spike-specific TCRs target regions that are unmutated in variants. Most donors were white British and more were female, and clonal diversity was possibly underestimated. CD4 TCRs covered the whole spike, strongest at regions 160-218 and 743-854.

J was trimmed by 0 bases and V by 5 bases; bases with no gene match: 8. CDR3 length: 16 amino acids. Germline V gene lookup returns CDR1 KGHSH and CDR2 LQKENI. Only in-frame clones appear in the TCRdb table, and some are missing; sequencing was by immunoSEQ multiplex PCR. This repertoire shows about 110,000 clones, 81% found once; its top ten account for approximately 5%. Note on this clone: Its antigen is unknown.

This receptor was identified in an adult in good health. The rearrangement joins TRBV18 to TRBJ2-3, with 7 nucleotides matching TRBD2. The sample here was peripheral blood, taken on day 0 of AZD1222 vaccination. CDR3 nucleotide sequence: TGTGCCAGCTCATCAAAGGGGACTACGAGCACAGATACGCAGTATTTT. It is translated as CASSSKGTTSTDTQYF.